The following is a T cell receptor (beta chain) sequence with its context. This sample stems from a study of blood T cell repertoires in COVID-19. The data were produced by immunoSEQ multiplex PCR, yet TCRdb's version contains in-frame clones alone and is incomplete. Here the sample spans about 310,000 clones, roughly 87% being singletons. V trimming: 1 base; J trimming: 2 bases; junction bases outside the gene matches: 10. The CDR3 is made up of 17 amino acids. CDR1 LGHDT and CDR2 YNNKEL come from the germline V gene (reference sequence). V gene TRBV3-1 (or the pseudogene TRBV3-2) combines with J gene TRBJ2-7, with 8 bases matching TRBD1. This clonotype was sampled from a woman between 18 and 30 years old who had recovered from COVID-19. Sequenced material: PBMCs or T cells enriched from blood (not recorded which). The CDR3 reads CASSQGPQGALTYEQYF. CDR3 coding DNA: TGTGCCAGCAGCCAAGGGCCCCAGGGGGCGCTGACCTACGAGCAGTACTTC.